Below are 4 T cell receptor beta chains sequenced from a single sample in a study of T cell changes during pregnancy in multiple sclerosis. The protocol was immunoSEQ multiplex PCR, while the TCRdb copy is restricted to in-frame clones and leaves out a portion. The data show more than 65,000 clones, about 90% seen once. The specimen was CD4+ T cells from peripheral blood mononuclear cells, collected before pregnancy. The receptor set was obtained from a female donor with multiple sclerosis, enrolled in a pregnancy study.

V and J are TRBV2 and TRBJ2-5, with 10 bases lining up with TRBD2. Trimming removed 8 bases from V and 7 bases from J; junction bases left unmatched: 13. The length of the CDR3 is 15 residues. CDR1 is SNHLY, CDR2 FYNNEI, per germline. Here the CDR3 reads CASQTELAGSGTQYF. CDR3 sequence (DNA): TGTGCCAGCCAAACTGAACTAGCGGGATCGGGGACCCAGTACTTC.

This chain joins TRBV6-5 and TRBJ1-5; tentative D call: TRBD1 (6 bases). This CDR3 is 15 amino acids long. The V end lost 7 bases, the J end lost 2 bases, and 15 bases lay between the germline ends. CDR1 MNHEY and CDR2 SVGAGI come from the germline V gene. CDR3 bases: TGTGCCAGCACCCCGCGGGGGGCAGGCAATCAGCCCCAGCATTTT. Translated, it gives CASTPRGAGNQPQHF.

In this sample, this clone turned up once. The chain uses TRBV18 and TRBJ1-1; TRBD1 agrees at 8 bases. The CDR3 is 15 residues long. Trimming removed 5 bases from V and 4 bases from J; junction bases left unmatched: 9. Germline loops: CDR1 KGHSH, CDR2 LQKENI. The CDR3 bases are TGTGCCAGCTCAATAATGACAGGGGATAGCACTGAAGCTTTCTTT. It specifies CASSIMTGDSTEAFF.

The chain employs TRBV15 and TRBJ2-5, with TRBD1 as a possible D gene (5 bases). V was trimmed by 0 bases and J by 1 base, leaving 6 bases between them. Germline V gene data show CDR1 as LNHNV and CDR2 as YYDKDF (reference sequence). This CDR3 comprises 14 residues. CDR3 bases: TGTGCCACCAGCAGAGACAGGGCCCAAGAGACCCAGTACTTC. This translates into CATSRDRAQETQYF.